One and the same sample provided the 2 T cell receptor beta chains below, sequenced in a study of blood T cell repertoires in COVID-19. Measured with immunoSEQ multiplex PCR; TCRdb has only the in-frame clones, and not every one. The table has about 160,000 clones, roughly 85% seen once. The sample taken for sequencing was peripheral blood. The source of these receptors is a woman between 45 and 65 years old with COVID-19, enrolled during active disease.

The chain has TRBV19 and TRBJ1-6; D possibly corresponds to TRBD1 (6 bases). Trimming removed 6 bases at V and 8 bases at J, with 17 bases between. Germline V CDR1 and CDR2: LNHDA, SQIVND (reference sequence). The CDR3 has 15 residues. The CDR3 loop reads CASRSSITGYSPLHF. CDR3 nucleotide sequence: TGTGCCAGTAGGAGTTCGATTACAGGGTATTCACCCCTCCACTTT.

The chain couples TRBV6-5 to TRBJ1-1; TRBD1 agrees at 7 bases. Trimming removed 1 base from V and 7 bases from J; junction bases left unmatched: 6. CDR3 length: 14 amino acids. Germline-derived CDR1 and CDR2 are MNHEY and SVGAGI. The CDR3 loop reads CASSYLRDSLEAFF. CDR3 sequence (DNA): TGTGCCAGCAGTTACTTGCGGGACAGCCTTGAAGCTTTCTTT.